The TCR beta chain under discussion was sequenced for a study of regulatory T cells in long-lasting Graves disease. Comments on this clonotype: The antigen remains undetermined.

Library construction for TCR beta used iRepertoire HTBI primers and Arm-PCR of CDR3 regions. TCRdb called the multiplex PCR reads again in MiXCR, with one record for every CDR3 protein. The sample shows 450,000 to 700,000 distinct CDR3 sequences, roughly 14% of them seen only once. Time point in this sample: newly diagnosed GD, antithyroid drugs for less than 3 months. Extracted RNA from PBMCs served as the source of the TCR library. The authors drew patients from an endocrinology department in Xi'an, China. As collected, the peripheral blood samples measured about 8.1 milliliters each and went into EDTA tubes. V was shortened by 0 bases and J by 1 base, with 9 bases between the two germline ends. This CDR3 has 15 amino acids. CDR1 and CDR2 from the germline V gene are LGHNA and YNFKEQ. Whole-study results and caveats: The persistent group shared fewer than 3,500 public clonotypes, more than the approximately 970 shared by new patients.

This sample was shared with a second study, whose subject was T cells in Graves' hyperthyroidism and ophthalmopathy.

The sequence came from a man aged 30 to 39 with Graves disease. This chain joins TRBV4-2 and TRBJ1-1; D may be TRBD1 (6 bases). The sample here was peripheral blood mononuclear cells (PBMCs), taken at new diagnosis, from a patient treated with antithyroid drugs. The CDR3 DNA is TGTGCCAGCAGCCAAGATGAGGGGGGGAACACTGAAGCTTTCTTT. It specifies CASSQDEGGNTEAFF.